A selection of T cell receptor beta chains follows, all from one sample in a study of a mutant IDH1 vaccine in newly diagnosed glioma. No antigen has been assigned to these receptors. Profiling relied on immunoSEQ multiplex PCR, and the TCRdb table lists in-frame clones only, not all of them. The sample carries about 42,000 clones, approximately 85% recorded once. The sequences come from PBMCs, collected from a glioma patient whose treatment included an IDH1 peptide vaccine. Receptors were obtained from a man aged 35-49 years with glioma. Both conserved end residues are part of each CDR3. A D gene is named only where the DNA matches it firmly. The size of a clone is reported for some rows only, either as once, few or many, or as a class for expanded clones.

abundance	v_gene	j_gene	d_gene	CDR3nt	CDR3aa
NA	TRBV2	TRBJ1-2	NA	TGTGCCAGCAGCCAGTTTTCCTCAGGAGGGTATGGCTACACCTTC	CASSQFSSGGYGYTF
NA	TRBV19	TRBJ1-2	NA	TGTGCCAGTAGTATAGGAGGGGGGCTCCCCTATGGCTACACCTTC	CASSIGGGLPYGYTF
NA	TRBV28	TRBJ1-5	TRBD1	TGTGCCAGCACCACAGGCCCCGGGACAGAAGAACTTCTACCCCAGCATTTT	CASTTGPGTEELLPQHF
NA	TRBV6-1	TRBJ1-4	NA	TGTGCCAGCAGAGGGGGGCTTAATGAAAAACTGTTTTTT	CASRGGLNEKLFF
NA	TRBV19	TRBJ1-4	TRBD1	TGTGCCAGTAGTACGTCCCGGGACAGGGCACTGGCAACTAATGAAAAACTGTTTTTT	CASSTSRDRALATNEKLFF
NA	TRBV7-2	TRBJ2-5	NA	TGTGCCAGCAGCTTAGCGTTGAGGCACGGGGAGACCCAGTACTTC	CASSLALRHGETQYF
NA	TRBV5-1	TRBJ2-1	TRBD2	TGCGCCAGCACTAAAACTAGCGGGAGTACCAATGAGCAGTTCTTC	CASTKTSGSTNEQFF
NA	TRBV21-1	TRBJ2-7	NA	TGTGCCAGCAGCAATGTCGGCGGGAGGAGCTCCTACGAGCAGTACTTC	CASSNVGGRSSYEQYF
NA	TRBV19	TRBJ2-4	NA	TGTGCCAGTAGTATAAGATTCGGGCAGGGTCATCACATTCAGTACTTC	CASSIRFGQGHHIQYF
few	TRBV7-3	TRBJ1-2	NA	TGTGCCAGCAGCTTAGATCGGTCGTCGCTCTATGGCTACACCTTC	CASSLDRSSLYGYTF
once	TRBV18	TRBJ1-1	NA	TGTGCCAGCTCACCGACCGAGTGGAGGAACACTGAAGCTTTCTTT	CASSPTEWRNTEAFF
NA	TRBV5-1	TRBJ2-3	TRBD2	TGCGCCAGCAGCTTGGCGGCGGGAGGGCCCATAGATACGCAGTATTTT	CASSLAAGGPIDTQYF
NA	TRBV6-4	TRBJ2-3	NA	TGTGCCAGCAGTCAGACGCCGGGACTGGGCACAGATACGCAGTATTTT	CASSQTPGLGTDTQYF
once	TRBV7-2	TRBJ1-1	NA	TGTGCCAGCAGCTTAGACAGGGAGGCGGTTGAAGCTTTCTTT	CASSLDREAVEAFF
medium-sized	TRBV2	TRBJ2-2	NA	TGTGCCAGCAGGGACCCGGGACTGCACACCGGGGAGCTGTTTTTT	CASRDPGLHTGELFF
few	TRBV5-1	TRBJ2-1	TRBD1	TGCGCCAGCAGCTCGTACGGGGGGACAGGGGCGCAGAGCTCCTACAATGAGCAGTTCTTC	CASSSYGGTGAQSSYNEQFF
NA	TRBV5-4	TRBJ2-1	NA	TGTGCCAGCAGCCTACCTTCCGGGACCGGCAATGAGCAGTTCTTC	CASSLPSGTGNEQFF
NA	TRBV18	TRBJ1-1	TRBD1	TGTGCCAGCTCACCCAGGGACAGCGGGGGGTCCACTGAAGCTTTCTTT	CASSPRDSGGSTEAFF
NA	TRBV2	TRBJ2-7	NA	TGTGCCAGCAGCGAACAGGGTTTCGAGCAGTACTTC	CASSEQGFEQYF
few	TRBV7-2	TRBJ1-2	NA	TGTGCCAGCAGCCCCCAAAATTCTGGATATGGCTACACCTTC	CASSPQNSGYGYTF
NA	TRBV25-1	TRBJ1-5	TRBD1	TGTGCCAGCAGTCCCCCGGGACAGGACCGGTATCAGCCCCAGCATTTT	CASSPPGQDRYQPQHF
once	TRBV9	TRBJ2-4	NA	TGTGCCAGCAGCGTAGATATACAGAAAAACATTCAGTACTTC	CASSVDIQKNIQYF
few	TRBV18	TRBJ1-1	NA	TGTGCCAGCTCATTAAAACAGAGGAACACTGAAGCTTTCTTT	CASSLKQRNTEAFF
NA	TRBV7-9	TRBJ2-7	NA	TGTGCCAGCAGCACTAAGGGTCCGAACGAGCAGTACTTC	CASSTKGPNEQYF
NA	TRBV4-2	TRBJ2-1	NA	TGTGCCAGCAGCCAAGATCCAGGATGGGGGGTCTACTACTACTACAATGAGCAGTTCTTC	CASSQDPGWGVYYYYNEQFF
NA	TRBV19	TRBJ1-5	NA	TGTGCCAGTAGTACCGACAGCTTCAATCAGCCCCAGCATTTT	CASSTDSFNQPQHF
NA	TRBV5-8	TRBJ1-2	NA	TGTGCCAGCACCGGGGGGCCAAACTATGGCTACACCTTC	CASTGGPNYGYTF
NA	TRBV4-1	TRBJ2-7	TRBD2	TGCGCCAGCAGCCAAGTTGGACGAGGGGGGCTCATGGTTAGCGGGATCTTCGAGCAGTACTTC	CASSQVGRGGLMVSGIFEQYF
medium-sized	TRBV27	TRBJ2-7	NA	TGTGCCAGCATACCGAGCAGCGGTACCTACGAGCAGTACTTC	CASIPSSGTYEQYF
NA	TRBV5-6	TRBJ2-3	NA	TGTGCCAGCAGCTCACTAGGGCTTGACACAGATACGCAGTATTTT	CASSSLGLDTDTQYF
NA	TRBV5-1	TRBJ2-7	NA	TGCGCCAGCAGGCGGACGGTCACGTCCTACGAGCAGTACTTC	CASRRTVTSYEQYF
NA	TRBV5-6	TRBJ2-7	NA	TGTGCCAGCAGCTTGTTGGAGGGGGGGGGAAACGAGCAGTACTTC	CASSLLEGGGNEQYF
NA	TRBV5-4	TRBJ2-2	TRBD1	TGTGCCAGCAGCTTAATACAGGGGGTCGGGGAGCTGTTTTTT	CASSLIQGVGELFF
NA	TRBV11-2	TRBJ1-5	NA	TGTGCCAGCAGCTTGGGACTGCAGAATCAGCCCCAGCATTTT	CASSLGLQNQPQHF
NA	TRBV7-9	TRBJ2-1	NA	TGTGCCAGCAGCTTTGGCAGGGGAGGTCACAATGAGCAGTTCTTC	CASSFGRGGHNEQFF
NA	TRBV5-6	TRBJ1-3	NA	TGTGCCAGCAGCAGGTACCCCTTACATATCTCTGGAAACACCATATATTTT	CASSRYPLHISGNTIYF
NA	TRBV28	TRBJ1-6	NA	TGTGCCAGCAGGACGGGCCCCGGCTCCTATAATTCACCCCTCCACTTT	CASRTGPGSYNSPLHF
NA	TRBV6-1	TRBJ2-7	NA	TGTGCCAGCAGCCCATTAGGAGGGGATTCGTACGAGCAGTACTTC	CASSPLGGDSYEQYF
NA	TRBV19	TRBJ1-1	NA	TGTGCCAGTACCAGAGGGGAGGGGGTGAGCACTGAAGCTTTCTTT	CASTRGEGVSTEAFF
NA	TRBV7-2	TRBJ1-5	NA	TGTGCCAGCAGCTTTTCTGGGCAGGGAGGTTTTAGCAATCAGCCCCAGCATTTT	CASSFSGQGGFSNQPQHF
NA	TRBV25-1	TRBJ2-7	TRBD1	TGTGCCAGCAGCCGGGACAGGGTAAGGAACGAGCAGTACTTC	CASSRDRVRNEQYF
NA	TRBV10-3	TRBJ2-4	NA	TGTGCCATCGGTGGGGGGCTAGCCAAAAACATTCAGTACTTC	CAIGGGLAKNIQYF
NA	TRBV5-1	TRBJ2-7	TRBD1	TGCGCCAGCGACTTAGGGACAGGGATCCACGAGCAGTACTTC	CASDLGTGIHEQYF
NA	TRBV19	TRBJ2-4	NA	TGTGCCAGTAGTCACCTTGGGGGTCGGGAAAACATTCAGTACTTC	CASSHLGGRENIQYF
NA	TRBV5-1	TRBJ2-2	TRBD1	TGCGCCAGCGGACAGGGGGCGTATGACACCGGGGAGCTGTTTTTT	CASGQGAYDTGELFF
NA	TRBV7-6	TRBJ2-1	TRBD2	TGTGCCAGCAGCTCCATGGTGGGAGGGTTCGTTGAGCAGTTCTTC	CASSSMVGGFVEQFF
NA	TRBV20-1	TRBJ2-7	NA	TGCAGTGCTAGCGACCCAAACGAGCAGTACTTC	CSASDPNEQYF
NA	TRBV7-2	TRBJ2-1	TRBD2	TGTGCCAGCAGCTTAGCGGTGTGGGTGGGACTAGCGGGAGGGTCGTACAATGAGCAGTTCTTC	CASSLAVWVGLAGGSYNEQFF
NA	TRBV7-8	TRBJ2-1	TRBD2	TGTGCCAGCAGCACACTAGCGGTGTCCTACAATGAGCAGTTCTTC	CASSTLAVSYNEQFF
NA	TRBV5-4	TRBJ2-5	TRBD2	TGTGCCAGCAGCTTGGGACTAGCGGGAGTTTCGGAGACCCAGTACTTC	CASSLGLAGVSETQYF
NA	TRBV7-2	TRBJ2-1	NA	TGTGCCAGCAGCCCTACTAGTTACAATGAGCAGTTCTTC	CASSPTSYNEQFF
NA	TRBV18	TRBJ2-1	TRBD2	TGTGCCAGCTCACCCGATAGCGGGTACAATGAGCAGTTCTTC	CASSPDSGYNEQFF
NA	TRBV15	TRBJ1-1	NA	TGTGCCACCAGCAGGGGTCGGGGGGCAGGGACTGAAGCTTTCTTT	CATSRGRGAGTEAFF
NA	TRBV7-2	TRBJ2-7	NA	TGTGCCAGCAGCGCCGCTGGGGGCGAGCAGTACTTC	CASSAAGGEQYF